This T cell receptor (beta chain) originates from a study of blood T cell dynamics during melanoma immunotherapy. Every bulk PBMC sample received the same 350 ng of DNA. Some clones are missing from TCRdb's copy, which holds only in-frame ones; the method was immunoSEQ multiplex PCR. The sample holds 15,000 or so clones, around 84% seen once. Time point described: pre-treatment baseline. General observations from the study: The study could not tell melanoma-specific clones from general immune activation.

A note on this clone: Its specificity is not known.

Per the germline V gene, CDR1 is SGHDN and CDR2 is FVKESK. The V end lost 4 bases, the J end lost 5 bases, and 15 bases lay between the germline ends. CDR3 length equals 15 residues. The clonotype originates from a human donor with melanoma. This specimen was blood, taken from a patient treated with checkpoint blockade. The V call is TRBV14, the J call TRBJ2-1, with a weak D call TRBD1 (5 bases). The CDR3 loop is CASSPRWQGNNEQFF. The CDR3 DNA follows: TGTGCCAGCAGCCCTAGGTGGCAGGGTAACAATGAGCAGTTCTTC.